This T cell receptor (beta chain) was captured by sequencing in a study of graft-versus-host responses after intestinal transplantation. Overall study context: Those transplanted obtained multivisceral, liver-intestinal, or isolated intestinal grafts. Tacrolimus and steroids were given for 2 to 3 years to all recipients after anti-thymocyte globulin induction.

Points from the study as a whole: Early post-transplant HvG declines showed an association with peak circulating GvH clone levels.

Data came from immunoSEQ multiplex PCR; TCRdb stores just in-frame clones and leaves some out. Of about 98,000 clones listed, roughly four fifths are singletons. CDR3 length: 15 residues. Regarding this clone: Its antigen is currently unknown.

This chain links TRBV21-1 with TRBJ2-7; the table's D gene call, TRBD1, was not cross checked with the DNA. TRBV21-1 is a known pseudogene. The clonotype comes from a human donor who received an intestinal transplant. The starting material was unstimulated CD8+ T cells sorted from spleen or lymph node cells, obtained before intestinal transplant. The CDR3 here is CASSLRTGSQYEQYF. Written as DNA, the CDR3 is TGTGCCAGCAGCCTACGGACAGGGAGTCAGTACGAGCAGTACTTC.